This T cell receptor beta chain is from a study of blood T cell repertoires in COVID-19. In the study overall: Sites across the United States, Italy and Spain contributed samples from acute and convalescent COVID-19. From T cells, B-cell-depleted T cells, or PBMCs came the material, which was cDNA or gDNA.

Under the authors' procedure: Amplification from reference gene primers served as the basis for estimated nucleated cell counts. Profiled with immunoSEQ multiplex PCR; TCRdb holds only in-frame clones, not every one. V and J calls and clone size are given by that table; D and trimming were obtained from the DNA. This table has roughly 300,000 clones, more than 70% appearing once. Germline CDR1 and CDR2: MGHRA and YSYEKL. V was clipped by 4 bases and J by 3 bases; unmatched bases: 9. CDR3 length: 15 amino acids. This chain joins TRBV4-1 and TRBJ2-7; 7 nucleotides line up with TRBD2. The receptor's source is a young man who had recovered from COVID-19. The sample was peripheral blood. CDR3 protein: CASSPSSGNRYEQYF. The CDR3 DNA follows: TGCGCCAGCAGCCCTTCGAGCGGGAACCGCTACGAGCAGTACTTC.